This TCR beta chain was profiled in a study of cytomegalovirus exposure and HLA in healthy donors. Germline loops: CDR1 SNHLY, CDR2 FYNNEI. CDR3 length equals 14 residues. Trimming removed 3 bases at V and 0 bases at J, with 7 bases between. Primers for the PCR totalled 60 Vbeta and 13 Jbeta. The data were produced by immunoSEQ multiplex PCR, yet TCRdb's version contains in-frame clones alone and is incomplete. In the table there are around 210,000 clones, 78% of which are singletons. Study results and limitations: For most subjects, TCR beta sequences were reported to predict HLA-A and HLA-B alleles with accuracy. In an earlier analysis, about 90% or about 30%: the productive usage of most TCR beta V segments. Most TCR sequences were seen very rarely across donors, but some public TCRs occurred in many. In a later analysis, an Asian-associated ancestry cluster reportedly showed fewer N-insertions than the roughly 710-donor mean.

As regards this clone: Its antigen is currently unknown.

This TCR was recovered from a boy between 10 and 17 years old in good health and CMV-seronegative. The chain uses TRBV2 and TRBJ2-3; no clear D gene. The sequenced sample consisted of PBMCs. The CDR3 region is CASSDLLSTDTQYF. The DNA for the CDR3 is TGTGCCAGCAGTGATTTACTTAGCACAGATACGCAGTATTTT.